These T cell receptor beta chains were read from a single sample in a study of blood T cell repertoires in COVID-19. This table comes from immunoSEQ multiplex PCR, and its TCRdb copy is limited to in-frame clones, with some not included. The sample lists over 110,000 clones; approximately 84% were seen once. The sequenced sample was peripheral blood. Every receptor here comes from a woman aged 55 to 70 with acute or convalescent COVID-19. Both conserved end residues are part of each CDR3. Each record gives: clone size, J gene, V gene, CDR3 protein. Expanded clones are given a class, and other clones once, few, many or no size at all.

-,TRBJ1-4,TRBV6-5,CASRPGQVANEKLFF
-,TRBJ1-2,TRBV29-1,CSVERYVGDGYTF
-,TRBJ2-7,TRBV3-1/TRBV3-2,CASSPSLAPLHEQYF
-,TRBJ1-1,TRBV27,CASSPLSLARGPEAFF
-,TRBJ2-1,TRBV18,CASSPGLAAYNEQFF
-,TRBJ2-5,TRBV28,CASSLGRGVEETQYF
-,TRBJ2-7,TRBV11-2,CASSFRSYEQYF
-,TRBJ2-6,TRBV10-1,CASSLSGSGANVLTF
-,TRBJ1-2,TRBV20-1,CSASGRGLRSGYTF
-,TRBJ2-1,TRBV2,CASRGGLAFNEQFF
-,TRBJ1-5,TRBV6-2/TRBV6-3,CASSYYGGGNQPQHF
-,TRBJ2-1,TRBV27,CASSSTGLGFHNEQFF
-,TRBJ2-3,TRBV28,CASSYMDTQYF
-,TRBJ2-2,TRBV7-9,CASSLIYGLAGGGGELFF
few,TRBJ2-7,TRBV27,CASSLTGFMYEQYF
-,TRBJ2-5,TRBV9,CASRRGFGGQETQYF
-,TRBJ1-2,TRBV7-2,CASSSRGGGTGYGYTF
-,TRBJ1-2,TRBV7-2,CASSFLQAGIGYTF
-,TRBJ2-2,TRBV3-1/TRBV3-2,CASSQVGGAGELFF
-,TRBJ2-1,TRBV10-3,CAISDREPPVGNEQFF
-,TRBJ2-1,TRBV6-1,CASSVSRGISSYNEQFF
-,TRBJ1-1,TRBV29-1,CSVASARDTEAFF
-,TRBJ2-1,TRBV19,CASSWGSGSIYEQFF
-,TRBJ1-1,TRBV19,CASSIGGTGTEAFF
-,TRBJ2-5,TRBV7-3,CASSPRGGNEETQYF
-,TRBJ1-2,TRBV3-1/TRBV3-2,CASSQGPRSRFRYGYTF
-,TRBJ2-7,TRBV15,CATASGISYEQYF
once,TRBJ2-7,TRBV27,CASSLRGSYEQYF
few,TRBJ2-3,TRBV15,CATSTQPGLAGDTQYF
once,TRBJ2-7,TRBV27,CASQSGQGYEQYF
-,TRBJ2-7,TRBV6-5,CAISSWTEEQYF
-,TRBJ2-7,TRBV10-2,CASTIGTGLYEQYF
-,TRBJ2-7,TRBV10-3,CAISVGLARSYEQYF
-,TRBJ2-6,TRBV9,CASSETPGGAGANVLTF
-,TRBJ2-1,TRBV5-4,CASSATSGLHHEQFF
-,TRBJ2-7,TRBV19,CASRLAASYEQYF
-,TRBJ2-1,TRBV28,CASSRLAEGYNEQFF
-,TRBJ1-1,TRBV5-6,CASSLLSRGRIWDTEAFF
-,TRBJ1-2,TRBV3-1/TRBV3-2,CASSQDSPPGGYGYTF
-,TRBJ1-4,TRBV7-8,CASSPDRINEKLFF
-,TRBJ2-1,TRBV5-4,CASTSGGSGYNEQFF
few,TRBJ2-7,TRBV5-1,CASSLASGSNEQYF
few,TRBJ1-2,TRBV18,CASSPPGGFYGYTF
-,TRBJ2-7,TRBV7-9,CASSLWQGYEQYF
-,TRBJ2-5,TRBV30,CAWSVGTSGTETQYF
-,TRBJ2-3,TRBV11-2,CASSLLGRTDTQYF
-,TRBJ1-2,TRBV19,CASSIRAYGYTF
-,TRBJ2-1,TRBV5-4,CASSFSLAGVNNEQFF